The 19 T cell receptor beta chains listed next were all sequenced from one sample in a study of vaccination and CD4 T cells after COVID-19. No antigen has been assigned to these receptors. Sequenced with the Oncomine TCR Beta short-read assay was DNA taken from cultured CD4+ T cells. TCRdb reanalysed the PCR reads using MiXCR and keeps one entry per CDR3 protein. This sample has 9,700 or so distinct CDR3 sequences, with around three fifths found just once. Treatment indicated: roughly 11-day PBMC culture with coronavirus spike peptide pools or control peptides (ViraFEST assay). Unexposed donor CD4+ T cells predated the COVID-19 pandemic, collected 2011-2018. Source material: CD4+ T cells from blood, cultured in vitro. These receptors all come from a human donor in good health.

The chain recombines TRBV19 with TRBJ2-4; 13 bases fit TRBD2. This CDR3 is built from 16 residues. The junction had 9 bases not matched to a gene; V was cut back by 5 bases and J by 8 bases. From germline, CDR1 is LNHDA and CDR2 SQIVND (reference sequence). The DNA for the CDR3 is TGTGCCAGTAGTGCCAGACTAGCGGGGGGCCGGGACATTCAGTACTTC. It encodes CASSARLAGGRDIQYF.

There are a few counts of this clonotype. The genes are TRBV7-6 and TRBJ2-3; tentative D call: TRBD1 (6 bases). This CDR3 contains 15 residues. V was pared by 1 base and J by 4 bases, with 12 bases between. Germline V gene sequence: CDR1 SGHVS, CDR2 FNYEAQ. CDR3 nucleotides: TGTGCCAGCAGCTTAGGGGGGCTAGGCGCAGATACGCAGTATTTT. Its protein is CASSLGGLGADTQYF.

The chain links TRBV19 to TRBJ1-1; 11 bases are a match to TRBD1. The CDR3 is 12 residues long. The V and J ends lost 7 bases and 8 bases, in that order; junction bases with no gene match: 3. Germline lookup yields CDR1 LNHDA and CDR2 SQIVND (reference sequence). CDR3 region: CASTGDRGEAFF. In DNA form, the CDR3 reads TGTGCCAGTACCGGGGACAGGGGGGAAGCTTTCTTT.

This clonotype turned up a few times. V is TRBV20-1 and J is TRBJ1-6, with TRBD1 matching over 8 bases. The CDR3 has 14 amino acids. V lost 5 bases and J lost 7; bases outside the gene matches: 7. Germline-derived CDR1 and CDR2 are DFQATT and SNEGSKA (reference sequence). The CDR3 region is CSAQQGVGNSPLHF. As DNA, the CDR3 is TGCAGTGCTCAACAGGGGGTGGGAAATTCACCCCTCCACTTT.

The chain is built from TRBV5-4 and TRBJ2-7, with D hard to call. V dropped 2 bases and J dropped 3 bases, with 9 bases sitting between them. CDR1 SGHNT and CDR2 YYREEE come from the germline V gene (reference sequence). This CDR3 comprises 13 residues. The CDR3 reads CASSFVESYEQYF. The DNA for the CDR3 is TGTGCCAGCAGCTTTGTTGAGAGCTACGAGCAGTACTTC.

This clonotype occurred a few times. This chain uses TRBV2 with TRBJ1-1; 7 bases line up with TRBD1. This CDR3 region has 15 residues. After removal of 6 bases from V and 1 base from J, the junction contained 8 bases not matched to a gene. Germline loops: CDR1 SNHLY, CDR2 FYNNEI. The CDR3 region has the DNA TGTGCCAGCAGGACAACAGGGGCCTGGAACACTGAAGCTTTCTTT. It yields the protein CASRTTGAWNTEAFF.

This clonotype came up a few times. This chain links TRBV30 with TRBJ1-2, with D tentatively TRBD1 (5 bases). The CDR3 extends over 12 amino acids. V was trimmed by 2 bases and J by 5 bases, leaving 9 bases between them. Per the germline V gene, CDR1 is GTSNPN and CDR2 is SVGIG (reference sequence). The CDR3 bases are TGTGCCTGGAGTCCGGGGGGTTATGGCTACACCTTC. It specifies CAWSPGGYGYTF.

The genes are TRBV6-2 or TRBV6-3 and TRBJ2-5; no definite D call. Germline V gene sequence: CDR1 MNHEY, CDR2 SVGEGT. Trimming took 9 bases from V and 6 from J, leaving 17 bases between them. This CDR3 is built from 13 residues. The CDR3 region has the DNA TGTGCCAGTGGCCCTTCCCTGTGGCAGACCCAGTACTTC. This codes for CASGPSLWQTQYF.

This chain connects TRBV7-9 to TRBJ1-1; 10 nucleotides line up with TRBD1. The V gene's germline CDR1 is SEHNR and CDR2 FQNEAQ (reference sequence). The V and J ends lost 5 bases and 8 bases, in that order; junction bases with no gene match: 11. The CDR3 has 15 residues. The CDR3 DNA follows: TGTGCCAGCAGCCAACATCCGACAGGGGGCGCGGAAGCTTTCTTT. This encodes CASSQHPTGGAEAFF.

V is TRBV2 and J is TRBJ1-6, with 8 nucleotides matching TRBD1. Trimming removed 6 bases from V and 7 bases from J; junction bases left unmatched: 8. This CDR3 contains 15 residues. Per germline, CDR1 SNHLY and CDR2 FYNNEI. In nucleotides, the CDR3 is TGTGCCAGCAGCGTTGGACAGGGTGAGAATTCACCCCTCCACTTT. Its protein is CASSVGQGENSPLHF.

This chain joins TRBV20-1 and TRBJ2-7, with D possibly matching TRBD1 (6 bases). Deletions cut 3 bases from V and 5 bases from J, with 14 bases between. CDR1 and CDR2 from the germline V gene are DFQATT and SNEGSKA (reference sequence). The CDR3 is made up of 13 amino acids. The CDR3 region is CSARAGARNEQYF. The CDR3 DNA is TGCAGTGCTAGGGCAGGGGCCAGGAACGAGCAGTACTTC.

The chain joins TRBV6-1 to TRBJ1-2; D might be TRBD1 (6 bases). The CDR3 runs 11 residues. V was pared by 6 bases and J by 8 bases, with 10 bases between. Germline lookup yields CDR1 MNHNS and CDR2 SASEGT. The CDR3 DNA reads TGTGCCAGCAGGAGGGGGGGGGGCTACACCTTC. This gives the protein CASRRGGGYTF.

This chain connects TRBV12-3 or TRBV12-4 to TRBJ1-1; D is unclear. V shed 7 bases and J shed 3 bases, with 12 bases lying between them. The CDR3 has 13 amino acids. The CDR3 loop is CASTRTDYTEAFF. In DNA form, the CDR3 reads TGTGCCAGCACCCGAACGGATTACACTGAAGCTTTCTTT.

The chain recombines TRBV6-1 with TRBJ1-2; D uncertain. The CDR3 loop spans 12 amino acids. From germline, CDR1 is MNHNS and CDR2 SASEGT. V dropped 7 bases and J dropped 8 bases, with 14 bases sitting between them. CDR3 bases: TGTGCCAGCAATGAGGGAGCGGGGGGCTACACCTTC. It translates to CASNEGAGGYTF.

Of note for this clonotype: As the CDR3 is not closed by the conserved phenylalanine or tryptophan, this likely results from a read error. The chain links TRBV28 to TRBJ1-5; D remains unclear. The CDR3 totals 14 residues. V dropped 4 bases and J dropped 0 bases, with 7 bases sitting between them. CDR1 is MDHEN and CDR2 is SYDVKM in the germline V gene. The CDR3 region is CASSSPNSNQPQHS. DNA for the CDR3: TGTGCCAGCAGTTCACCAAATAGCAATCAGCCCCAGCATTCT.

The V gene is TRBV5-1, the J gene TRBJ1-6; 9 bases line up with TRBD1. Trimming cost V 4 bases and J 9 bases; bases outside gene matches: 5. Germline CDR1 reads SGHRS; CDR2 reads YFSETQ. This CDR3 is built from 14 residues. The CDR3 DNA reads TGCGCCAGCAGCCTCGGACAGGGGAGTTCACCCCTCCACTTT. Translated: CASSLGQGSSPLHF.

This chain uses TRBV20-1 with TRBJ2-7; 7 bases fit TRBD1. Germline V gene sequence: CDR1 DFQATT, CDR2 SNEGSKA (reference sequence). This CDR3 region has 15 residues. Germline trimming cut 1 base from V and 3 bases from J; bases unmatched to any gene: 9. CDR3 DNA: TGCAGTGCTAGAGGGGAGCCAGGGGGAGACTACGAGCAGTACTTC. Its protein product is CSARGEPGGDYEQYF.

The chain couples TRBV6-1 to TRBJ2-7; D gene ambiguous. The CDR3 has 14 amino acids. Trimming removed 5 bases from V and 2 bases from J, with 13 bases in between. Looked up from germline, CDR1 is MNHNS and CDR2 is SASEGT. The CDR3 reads CASSQRHGAYEQYF. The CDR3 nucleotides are TGTGCCAGCAGTCAACGACATGGAGCCTACGAGCAGTACTTC.

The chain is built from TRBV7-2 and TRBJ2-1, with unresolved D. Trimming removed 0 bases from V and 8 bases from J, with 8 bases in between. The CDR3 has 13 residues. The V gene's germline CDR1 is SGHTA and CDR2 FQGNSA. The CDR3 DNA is TGTGCCAGCAGCTTAGCGTACCCCGATGAGCAGTTCTTC. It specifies CASSLAYPDEQFF.